These 20 T cell receptor beta chains were sequenced from one sample in a study of blood T cell repertoires in COVID-19. Method: immunoSEQ multiplex PCR; TCRdb's copy keeps in-frame clones and lacks some. Here the sample spans 250,000 to 350,000 clones, approximately 89% being singletons. Source material: PBMCs or T cells enriched from blood (not recorded which). The receptors come from a woman aged 30 to 39 who had recovered from COVID-19.

This chain links TRBV2 with TRBJ1-2; no firm D call. This CDR3 has 16 amino acids. V lost 0 bases and J 2 bases, leaving 13 bases between the germline ends. Germline V gene lookup returns CDR1 SNHLY and CDR2 FYNNEI. CDR3 amino acids: CASSEALNGWNYGYTF. The CDR3 nucleotides read TGTGCCAGCAGTGAAGCGTTGAACGGTTGGAACTATGGCTACACCTTC.

The V call is TRBV7-9, the J call TRBJ1-1; 11 bases are shared with TRBD1. This CDR3 is 16 amino acids long. With V trimmed by 5 bases and J by 4 bases, 9 bases remained unmatched. Germline-derived CDR1 and CDR2 are SEHNR and FQNEAQ (reference sequence). The CDR3 reads CASSHGQGASGTEAFF. DNA for the CDR3: TGTGCCAGCAGCCACGGACAGGGGGCTTCGGGCACTGAAGCTTTCTTT.

This chain joins TRBV6-5 and TRBJ1-1; possible D gene TRBD1, 6 bases. The CDR3 is 13 residues long. The germline CDR1 and CDR2 sequences are MNHEY and SVGAGI. V was shortened by 7 bases and J by 4 bases, with 13 bases between the two germline ends. CDR3 region: CASKTGSTTEAFF. In nucleotides, the CDR3 is TGTGCCAGCAAAACAGGGTCGACCACTGAAGCTTTCTTT.

The chain combines TRBV5-1 with TRBJ1-6, with 8 bases matching TRBD1. The CDR3 contains 15 residues. Germline loops: CDR1 SGHRS, CDR2 YFSETQ. The V segment lost 4 bases and the J segment 10 bases; nucleotides outside the gene matches: 10. CDR3 nucleotides: TGCGCCAGCAGCCTACGGACAGGGAAAGAGTCACCCCTCCACTTT. Translating it yields CASSLRTGKESPLHF. Filled out from reference TRBV5-1 and TRBJ1-6, the complete variable domain reads KAGVTQTPRYLIKTRGQQVTLSCSPISGHRSVSWYQQTPGQGLQFLFEYFSETQRNKGNFPGRFSGRQFSNSRSEMNVSTLELGDSALYLCASSLRTGKESPLHFGNGTRLTVT.

The rearrangement uses TRBV6-1 and TRBJ2-3, with TRBD2 as a possible D gene (5 bases). V was pared by 2 bases and J by 4 bases, with 7 bases between. The CDR3 is 13 amino acids. Per germline, CDR1 MNHNS and CDR2 SASEGT. This chain's CDR3 is CASSERRSDTQYF. CDR3 in DNA: TGTGCCAGCAGTGAAAGGAGGTCAGATACGCAGTATTTT.

This clone was recorded a few times. The V and J genes are TRBV15 and TRBJ1-6; maybe TRBD1 (5 bases). The germline CDR1 and CDR2 sequences are LNHNV and YYDKDF (reference sequence). V was trimmed by 8 bases and J by 0 bases, leaving 8 bases between them. The CDR3 covers 14 residues. CDR3: CATVDSSYNSPLHF. CDR3 coding DNA: TGTGCCACCGTAGACAGCTCCTATAATTCACCCCTCCACTTT.

The chain employs TRBV6-5 and TRBJ1-2; no clear D gene. Germline CDR1 MNHEY, CDR2 SVGAGI. The CDR3 runs to 16 residues. The V end was cut by 0 bases, the J end by 7 bases, with 18 bases between. The CDR3 bases are TGTGCCAGCAGTTACTCGTCTCTCCTAGGCCCTGGTGGCTACACCTTC. Its protein product is CASSYSSLLGPGGYTF.

The chain couples TRBV28 to TRBJ1-3; no firm D call. Trimming took off 1 base at V and 0 bases at J, with 7 bases between the two ends. CDR1 MDHEN and CDR2 SYDVKM come from the germline V gene. The CDR3 spans 15 residues. The CDR3 coding sequence is TGTGCCAGCAGTTTATTCCGGAGCTCTGGAAACACCATATATTTT. It codes for CASSLFRSSGNTIYF. Together with reference TRBV28 and TRBJ1-3, the CDR3 gives the full variable domain: DVKVTQSSRYLVKRTGEKVFLECVQDMDHENMFWYRQDPGLGLRLIYFSYDVKMKEKGDIPEGYSVSREKKERFSLILESASTNQTSMYLCASSLFRSSGNTIYFGEGSWLTVV.

CDR3 region: CASSITGTDNEKLFF. The CDR3 DNA is TGTGCCAGTAGTATCACAGGGACGGATAATGAAAAACTGTTTTTT. The chain combines TRBV19 with TRBJ1-4; weak D call: TRBD1 (6 bases). The length of the CDR3 is 15 residues. The V gene lost 3 bases and the J gene lost 4 bases, with 12 bases spanning the gap. CDR1 is LNHDA and CDR2 is SQIVND in the germline V gene (reference sequence).

The chain combines TRBV12-5 with TRBJ1-1; 7 positions match TRBD1. The germline CDR1 and CDR2 sequences are LGHNT and FRNRAP. V lost 5 bases and J lost 1; bases outside the gene matches: 10. The CDR3 contains 16 residues. The chain's CDR3 is CASGQSTGITNTEAFF. The DNA of the CDR3 is TGTGCTAGTGGTCAATCGACAGGGATTACGAACACTGAAGCTTTCTTT.

The genes are TRBV10-1 and TRBJ1-6, with D maybe TRBD1 (6 bases). Germline V gene data show CDR1 as WNHNN and CDR2 as SYGVQD (reference sequence). The CDR3 covers 16 residues. Trimming pared 6 bases from V and 0 bases from J, leaving 12 bases between. This CDR3 is CASRRDTSSYNSPLHF. The CDR3 nucleotides read TGCGCCAGCAGGAGGGACACGAGCTCCTATAATTCACCCCTCCACTTT.

This chain joins TRBV24-1 and TRBJ2-1, with 8 bases lining up with TRBD2. V lost 3 bases to trimming and J lost 1 base; unmatched junction nucleotides: 10. Germline assignment: CDR1 KGHDR and CDR2 SFDVKD. CDR3 length: 18 residues. CDR3 region: CATSDTDISGDSYNEQFF. DNA for the CDR3: TGTGCCACCAGTGATACTGATATTAGCGGGGATTCCTACAATGAGCAGTTCTTC.

The V call is TRBV19, the J call TRBJ2-7; the D is unclear. Per the germline V gene, CDR1 is LNHDA and CDR2 is SQIVND (reference sequence). The CDR3 length is 12 residues. Deletions cut 6 bases from V and 0 bases from J, with 6 bases between. The CDR3 loop is CASSSYSYEQYF. Written as DNA, the CDR3 is TGTGCCAGTAGCTCTTACTCCTACGAGCAGTACTTC.

The chain joins TRBV2 to TRBJ1-6, with D unresolved. Between the trimmed V and J ends, which lost 3 bases and 9 bases, there was a span of 3 bases. CDR3 size: 11 residues. CDR1 is SNHLY, CDR2 FYNNEI, per germline. The CDR3 loop reads CASSDISPLHF. The CDR3 DNA is TGTGCCAGCAGTGACATTTCACCCCTCCACTTT.

The chain carries TRBV18 and TRBJ1-2, with 9 bases that match TRBD1. J gave up 8 bases and V 6 bases, and 10 bases lay outside the gene matches. Germline CDR1 KGHSH, CDR2 LQKENI. The CDR3 is 14 residues long. CDR3: CASSPGTGTNGYTF. CDR3 sequence (DNA): TGTGCCAGCTCCCCCGGGACAGGGACGAACGGCTACACCTTC.

The chain carries TRBV6-2 or TRBV6-3 and TRBJ2-3, with 13 bases matching TRBD2. V shed 2 bases, J shed 4 bases, and the junction held 3 bases outside the gene matches. This CDR3 spans 16 amino acids. Germline CDR1 reads MNHEY; CDR2 reads SVGEGT. CDR3 protein: CASSYRTSGGADTQYF. The CDR3 DNA follows: TGTGCCAGCAGTTACCGTACTAGCGGGGGGGCAGATACGCAGTATTTT.

This clone appeared once. This sequence joins TRBV7-7 and TRBJ2-3; 7 nucleotides match TRBD2. The CDR3 runs to 15 residues. Trimming took 5 bases from V and 2 from J; bases not matched to a gene: 7. Germline V CDR1 and CDR2: SSHAT, FNYEAQ (reference sequence). The CDR3 is CASSRSGEPTDTQYF. CDR3 nucleotides: TGTGCCAGCAGCCGGAGCGGGGAACCCACAGATACGCAGTATTTT.

J is TRBJ2-7 and V is TRBV28; 8 bases are shared with TRBD2. Unmatched junction bases numbered 6, after V lost 5 bases and J lost 3 bases. The CDR3 sequence is 14 residues long. Looked up from germline, CDR1 is MDHEN and CDR2 is SYDVKM. CDR3 residues: CASSPPGTSYEQYF. The DNA for the CDR3 is TGTGCCAGCAGTCCCCCCGGGACTAGCTACGAGCAGTACTTC.

This chain links TRBV4-1 with TRBJ1-5, with D possibly TRBD1 on 5 matching bases. The length of the CDR3 is 13 residues. CDR1 is MGHRA and CDR2 is YSYEKL in the germline V gene. V was pared by 0 bases and J by 10 bases, with 10 bases between. CDR3 coding DNA: TGCGCCAGCAGCCAAGATCGGGGGAATCCCCAGCATTTT. It translates to CASSQDRGNPQHF.

This chain joins TRBV6-5 and TRBJ2-3; the match to TRBD1 covers 7 bases. The CDR3 covers 15 residues. Germline values: CDR1 MNHEY, CDR2 SVGAGI. Losses at the gene ends were 3 bases for V and 2 bases for J; bases not matched to a gene: 5. This chain's CDR3 is CASSYTGVLTDTQYF. Written as DNA, the CDR3 is TGTGCCAGCAGTTATACAGGGGTTCTCACAGATACGCAGTATTTT.